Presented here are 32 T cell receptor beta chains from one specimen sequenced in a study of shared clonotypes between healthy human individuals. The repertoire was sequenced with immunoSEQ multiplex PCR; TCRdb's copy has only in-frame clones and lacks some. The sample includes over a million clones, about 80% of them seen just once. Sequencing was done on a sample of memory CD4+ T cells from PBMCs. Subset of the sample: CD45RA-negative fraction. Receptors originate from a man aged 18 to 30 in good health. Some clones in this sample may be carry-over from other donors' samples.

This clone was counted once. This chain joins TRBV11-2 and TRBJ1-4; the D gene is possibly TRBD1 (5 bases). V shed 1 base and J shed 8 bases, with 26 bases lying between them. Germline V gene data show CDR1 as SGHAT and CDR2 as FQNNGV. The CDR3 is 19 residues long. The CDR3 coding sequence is TGTGCCAGCAGCTTAGGACTTCGGACCGTTAGCTTTCAGGGCGAAAAACTGTTTTTT. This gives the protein CASSLGLRTVSFQGEKLFF.

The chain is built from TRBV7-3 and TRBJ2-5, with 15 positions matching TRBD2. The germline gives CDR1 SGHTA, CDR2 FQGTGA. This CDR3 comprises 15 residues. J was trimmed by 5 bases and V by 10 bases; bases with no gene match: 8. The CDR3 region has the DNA TGTGCCACCCAACGGACTAGCGGGAGGGGGGAGACCCAGTACTTC. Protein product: CATQRTSGRGETQYF.

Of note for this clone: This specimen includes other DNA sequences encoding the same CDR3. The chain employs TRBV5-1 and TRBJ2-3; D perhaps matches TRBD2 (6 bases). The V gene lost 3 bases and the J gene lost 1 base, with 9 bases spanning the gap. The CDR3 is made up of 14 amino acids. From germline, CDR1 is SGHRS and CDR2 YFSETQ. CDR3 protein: CASSSSGGTDTQYF. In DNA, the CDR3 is TGCGCCAGCAGCTCCTCGGGGGGCACAGATACGCAGTATTTT.

CDR3 in amino acids: CASNSGVRDSYEQYF. The CDR3 bases are TGTGCCAGCAACTCTGGGGTCAGGGACTCCTACGAGCAGTACTTC. The gene calls are TRBV27 and TRBJ2-7; possible D gene TRBD1, 5 bases. This CDR3 has 15 amino acids. V was pared by 7 bases and J by 0 bases, with 16 bases between. Germline V gives CDR1 MNHEY, CDR2 SMNVEV (reference sequence).

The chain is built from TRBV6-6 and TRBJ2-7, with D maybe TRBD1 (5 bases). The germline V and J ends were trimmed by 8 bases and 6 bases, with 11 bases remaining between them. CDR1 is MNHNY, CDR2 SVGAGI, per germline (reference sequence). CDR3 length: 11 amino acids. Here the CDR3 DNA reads TGTGCCAGCTCACAGGCGGTCGAGCAGTACTTC. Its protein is CASSQAVEQYF.

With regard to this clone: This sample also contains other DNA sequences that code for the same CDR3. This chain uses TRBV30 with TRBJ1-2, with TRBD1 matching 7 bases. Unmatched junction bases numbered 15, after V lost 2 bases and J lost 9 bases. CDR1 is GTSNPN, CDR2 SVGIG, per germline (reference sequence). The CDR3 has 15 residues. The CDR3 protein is CAWSQTGRSVFRYTF. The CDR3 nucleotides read TGTGCCTGGAGTCAGACAGGGCGGTCGGTTTTTCGCTACACCTTC.

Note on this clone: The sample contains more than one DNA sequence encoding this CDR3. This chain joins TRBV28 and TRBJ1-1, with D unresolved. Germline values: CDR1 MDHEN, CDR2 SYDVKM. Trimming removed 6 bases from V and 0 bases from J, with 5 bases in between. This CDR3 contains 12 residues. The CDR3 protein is CASSLLNTEAFF. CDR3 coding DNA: TGTGCCAGCAGCCTCTTGAACACTGAAGCTTTCTTT.

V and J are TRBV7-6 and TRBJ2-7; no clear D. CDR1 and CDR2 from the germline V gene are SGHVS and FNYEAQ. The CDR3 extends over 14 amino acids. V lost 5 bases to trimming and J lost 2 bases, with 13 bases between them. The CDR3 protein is CASSKRTDPYEQYF. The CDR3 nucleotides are TGTGCCAGCAGCAAAAGGACGGACCCCTACGAGCAGTACTTC.

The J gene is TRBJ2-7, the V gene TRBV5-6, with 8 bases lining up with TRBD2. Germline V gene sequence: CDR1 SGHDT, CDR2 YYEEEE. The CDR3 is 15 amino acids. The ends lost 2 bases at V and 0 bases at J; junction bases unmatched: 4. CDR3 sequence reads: CASSFRGGGSYEQYF. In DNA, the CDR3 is TGTGCCAGCAGCTTTCGGGGGGGAGGCTCCTACGAGCAGTACTTC.

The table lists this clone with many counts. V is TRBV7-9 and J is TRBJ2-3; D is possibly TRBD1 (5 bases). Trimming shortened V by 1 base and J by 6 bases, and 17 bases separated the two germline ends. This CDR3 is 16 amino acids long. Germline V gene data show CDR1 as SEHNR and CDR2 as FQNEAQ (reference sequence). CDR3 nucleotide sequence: TGTGCCAGCAGCTTAGGTGGGCAAGGGGCCGGGGATACGCAGTATTTT. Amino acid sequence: CASSLGGQGAGDTQYF. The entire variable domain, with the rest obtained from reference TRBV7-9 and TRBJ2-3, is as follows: DTGVSQNPRHKITKRGQNVTFRCDPISEHNRLYWYRQTLGQGPEFLTYFQNEAQLEKSRLLSDRFSAERPKGSFSTLEIQRTEQGDSAMYLCASSLGGQGAGDTQYFGPGTRLTVL.

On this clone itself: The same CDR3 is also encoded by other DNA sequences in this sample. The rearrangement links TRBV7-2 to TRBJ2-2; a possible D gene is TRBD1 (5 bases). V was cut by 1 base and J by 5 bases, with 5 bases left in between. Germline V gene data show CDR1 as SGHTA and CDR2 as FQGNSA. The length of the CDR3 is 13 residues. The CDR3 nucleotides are TGTGCCAGCAGCTTAGGACAGACCGGGGAGCTGTTTTTT. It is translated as CASSLGQTGELFF.

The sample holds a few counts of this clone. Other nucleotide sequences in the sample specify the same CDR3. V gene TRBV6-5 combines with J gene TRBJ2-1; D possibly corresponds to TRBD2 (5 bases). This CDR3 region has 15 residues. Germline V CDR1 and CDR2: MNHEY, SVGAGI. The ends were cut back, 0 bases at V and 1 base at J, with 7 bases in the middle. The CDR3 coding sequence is TGTGCCAGCAGTTACTCCCCGGGGTCCTACAATGAGCAGTTCTTC. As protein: CASSYSPGSYNEQFF.

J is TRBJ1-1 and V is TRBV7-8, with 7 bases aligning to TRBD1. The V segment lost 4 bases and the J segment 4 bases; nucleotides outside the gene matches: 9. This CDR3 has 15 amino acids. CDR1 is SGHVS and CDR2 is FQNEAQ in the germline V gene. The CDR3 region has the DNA TGTGCCAGCAGCTCCACAGGGGTTGGGGGCACTGAAGCTTTCTTT. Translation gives CASSSTGVGGTEAFF. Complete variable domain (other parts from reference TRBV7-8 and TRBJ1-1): GAGVSQSPRYKVAKRGQDVALRCDPISGHVSLFWYQQALGQGPEFLTYFQNEAQLDKSGLPSDRFFAERPEGSVSTLKIQRTQQEDSAVYLCASSSTGVGGTEAFFGQGTRLTVV.

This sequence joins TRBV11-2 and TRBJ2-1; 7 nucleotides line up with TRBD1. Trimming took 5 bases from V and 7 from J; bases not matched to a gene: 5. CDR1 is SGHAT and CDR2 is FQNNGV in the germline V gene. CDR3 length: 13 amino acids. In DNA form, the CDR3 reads TGTGCCAGCAGCCAAGCAGGGGGAAATGAGCAGTTCTTC. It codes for CASSQAGGNEQFF.

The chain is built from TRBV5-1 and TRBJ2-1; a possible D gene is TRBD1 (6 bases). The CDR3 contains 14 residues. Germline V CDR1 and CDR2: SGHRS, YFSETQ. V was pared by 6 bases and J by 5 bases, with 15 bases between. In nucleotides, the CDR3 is TGCGCCAGCACGATTCTAGGGGGAGACAATGAGCAGTTCTTC. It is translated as CASTILGGDNEQFF.

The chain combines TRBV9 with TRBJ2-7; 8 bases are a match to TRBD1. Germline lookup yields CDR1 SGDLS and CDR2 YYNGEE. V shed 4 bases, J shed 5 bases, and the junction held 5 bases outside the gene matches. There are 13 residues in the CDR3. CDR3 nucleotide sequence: TGTGCCAGCAGCCAGACAGGGGACCACGAGCAGTACTTC. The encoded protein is CASSQTGDHEQYF.

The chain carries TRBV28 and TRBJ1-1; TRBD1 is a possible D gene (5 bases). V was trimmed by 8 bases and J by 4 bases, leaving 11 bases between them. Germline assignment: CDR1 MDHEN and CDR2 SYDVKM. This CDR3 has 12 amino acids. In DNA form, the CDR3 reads TGTGCCAGCCTGGCCGGGGGCACTGAAGCTTTCTTT. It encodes CASLAGGTEAFF.

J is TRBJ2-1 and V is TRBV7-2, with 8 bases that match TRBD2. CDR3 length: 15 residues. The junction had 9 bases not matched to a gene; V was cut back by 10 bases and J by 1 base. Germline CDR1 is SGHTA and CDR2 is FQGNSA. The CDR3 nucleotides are TGTGCCATGCCCATAGCGGGAATATCCTACAATGAGCAGTTCTTC. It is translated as CAMPIAGISYNEQFF.

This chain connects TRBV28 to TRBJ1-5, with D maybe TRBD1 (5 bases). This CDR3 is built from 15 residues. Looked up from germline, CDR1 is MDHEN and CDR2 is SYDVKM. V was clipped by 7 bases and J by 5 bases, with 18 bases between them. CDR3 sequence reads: CASKGLTNRDQPQHF. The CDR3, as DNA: TGTGCCAGCAAGGGACTCACCAACAGAGATCAGCCCCAGCATTTT.

CDR3 nucleotide sequence: TGTGCCAGCAGCTTATTAGGGCAGCCCCTACTCCAGCCCCAGCATTTT. The encoded protein is CASSLLGQPLLQPQHF. The V gene is TRBV7-8, the J gene TRBJ1-5; D ambiguous. V lost 2 bases and J lost 7, with 18 bases in between. This CDR3 comprises 16 residues. Germline assignment: CDR1 SGHVS and CDR2 FQNEAQ.

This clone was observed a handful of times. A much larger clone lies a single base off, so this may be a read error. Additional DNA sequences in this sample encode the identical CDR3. CDR3 nucleotide sequence: TGCGCCAGCAGCTTGGAGACAGATACGCAGTATTTT. The encoded protein is CASSLETDTQYF. This chain joins TRBV5-1 and TRBJ2-3; D gene ambiguous. The V gene's germline CDR1 is SGHRS and CDR2 YFSETQ. Trimming took off 0 bases at V and 3 bases at J, with 2 bases between the two ends. This CDR3 is built from 12 residues.

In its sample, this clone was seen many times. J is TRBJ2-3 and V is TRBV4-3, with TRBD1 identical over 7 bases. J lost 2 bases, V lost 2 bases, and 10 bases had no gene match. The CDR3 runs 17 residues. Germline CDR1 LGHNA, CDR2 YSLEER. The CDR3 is CASSQRYDRENTDTQYF. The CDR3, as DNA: TGCGCCAGCAGCCAAAGATACGACAGGGAAAACACAGATACGCAGTATTTT.

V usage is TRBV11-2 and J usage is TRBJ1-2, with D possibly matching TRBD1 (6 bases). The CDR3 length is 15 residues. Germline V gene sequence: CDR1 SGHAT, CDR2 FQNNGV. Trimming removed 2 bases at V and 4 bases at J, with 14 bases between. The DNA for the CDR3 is TGTGCCAGCAGCTTACGGCGGGGGCAATCCTATGGCTACACCTTC. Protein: CASSLRRGQSYGYTF.

The CDR3 sequence is CASSPGVSGQKEQFF. In nucleotides, the CDR3 is TGTGCCAGCAGTCCCGGGGTAAGCGGACAGAAGGAGCAGTTCTTC. This rearrangement joins TRBV5-6 to TRBJ2-1; D perhaps matches TRBD1 (6 bases). CDR1 is SGHDT and CDR2 is YYEEEE in the germline V gene. CDR3 length: 15 amino acids. With 5 bases removed from V and 10 bases from J, the gap between germline ends came to 22 bases. The full variable domain, its missing parts supplied by reference TRBV5-6 and TRBJ2-1, is DAGVTQSPTHLIKTRGQQVTLRCSPKSGHDTVSWYQQALGQGPQFIFQYYEEEERQRGNFPDRFSGHQFPNYSSELNVNALLLGDSALYLCASSPGVSGQKEQFFGPGTRLTVL.

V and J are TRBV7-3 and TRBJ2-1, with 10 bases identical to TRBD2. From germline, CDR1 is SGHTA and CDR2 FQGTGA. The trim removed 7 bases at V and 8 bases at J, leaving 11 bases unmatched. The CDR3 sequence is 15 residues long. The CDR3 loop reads CASTRTSGPSDEQFF. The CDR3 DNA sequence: TGTGCCAGCACCCGGACTAGCGGACCCTCAGATGAGCAGTTCTTC.

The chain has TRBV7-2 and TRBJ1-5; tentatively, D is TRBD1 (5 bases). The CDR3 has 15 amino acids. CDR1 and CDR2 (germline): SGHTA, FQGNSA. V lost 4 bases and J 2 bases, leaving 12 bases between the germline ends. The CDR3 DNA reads TGTGCCAGCAGCTCACGGGGGGGTGGCAATCAGCCCCAGCATTTT. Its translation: CASSSRGGGNQPQHF.

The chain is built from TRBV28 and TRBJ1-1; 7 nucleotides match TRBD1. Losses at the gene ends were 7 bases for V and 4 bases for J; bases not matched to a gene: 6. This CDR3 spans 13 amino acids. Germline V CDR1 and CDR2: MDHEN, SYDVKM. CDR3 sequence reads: CASNPGGGTEAFF. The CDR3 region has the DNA TGTGCCAGCAACCCAGGGGGTGGCACTGAAGCTTTCTTT.

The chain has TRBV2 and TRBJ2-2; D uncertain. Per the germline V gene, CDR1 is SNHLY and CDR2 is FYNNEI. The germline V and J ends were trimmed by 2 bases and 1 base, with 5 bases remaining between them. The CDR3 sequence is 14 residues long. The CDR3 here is CASSEMVNTGELFF. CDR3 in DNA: TGTGCCAGCAGTGAAATGGTGAACACCGGGGAGCTGTTTTTT.

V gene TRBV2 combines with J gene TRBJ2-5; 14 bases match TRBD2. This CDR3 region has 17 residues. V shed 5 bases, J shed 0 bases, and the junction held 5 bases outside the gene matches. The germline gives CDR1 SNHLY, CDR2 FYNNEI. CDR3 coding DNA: TGTGCCAGCAGTCGGGGGACTAGCGGGGGTTACCAAGAGACCCAGTACTTC. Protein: CASSRGTSGGYQETQYF. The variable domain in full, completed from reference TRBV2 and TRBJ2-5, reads EPEVTQTPSHQVTQMGQEVILRCVPISNHLYFYWYRQILGQKVEFLVSFYNNEISEKSEIFDDQFSVERPDGSNFTLKIRSTKLEDSAMYFCASSRGTSGGYQETQYFGPGTRLLVL.

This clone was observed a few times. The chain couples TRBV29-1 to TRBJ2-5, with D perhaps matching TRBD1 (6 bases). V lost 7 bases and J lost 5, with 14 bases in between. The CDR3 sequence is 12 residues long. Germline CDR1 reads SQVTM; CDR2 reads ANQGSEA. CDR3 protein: CSGQDRSETQYF. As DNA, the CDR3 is TGCAGCGGCCAAGACAGGTCCGAGACCCAGTACTTC.

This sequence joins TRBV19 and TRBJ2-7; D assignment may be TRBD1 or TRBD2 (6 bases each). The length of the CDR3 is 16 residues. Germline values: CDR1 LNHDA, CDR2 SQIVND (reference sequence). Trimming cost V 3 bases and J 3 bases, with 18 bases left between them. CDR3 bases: TGTGCCAGTAGTATTGCTGGGCACGGGGGCTACTACGAGCAGTACTTC. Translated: CASSIAGHGGYYEQYF.

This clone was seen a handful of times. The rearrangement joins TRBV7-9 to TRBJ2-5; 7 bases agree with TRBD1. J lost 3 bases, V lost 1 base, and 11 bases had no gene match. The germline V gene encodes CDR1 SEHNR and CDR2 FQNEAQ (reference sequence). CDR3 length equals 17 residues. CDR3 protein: CASSLGTVRDSEETQYF. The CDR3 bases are TGTGCCAGCAGCTTAGGGACGGTACGGGACAGCGAAGAGACCCAGTACTTC. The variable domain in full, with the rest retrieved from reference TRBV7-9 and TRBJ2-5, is DTGVSQNPRHKITKRGQNVTFRCDPISEHNRLYWYRQTLGQGPEFLTYFQNEAQLEKSRLLSDRFSAERPKGSFSTLEIQRTEQGDSAMYLCASSLGTVRDSEETQYFGPGTRLLVL.